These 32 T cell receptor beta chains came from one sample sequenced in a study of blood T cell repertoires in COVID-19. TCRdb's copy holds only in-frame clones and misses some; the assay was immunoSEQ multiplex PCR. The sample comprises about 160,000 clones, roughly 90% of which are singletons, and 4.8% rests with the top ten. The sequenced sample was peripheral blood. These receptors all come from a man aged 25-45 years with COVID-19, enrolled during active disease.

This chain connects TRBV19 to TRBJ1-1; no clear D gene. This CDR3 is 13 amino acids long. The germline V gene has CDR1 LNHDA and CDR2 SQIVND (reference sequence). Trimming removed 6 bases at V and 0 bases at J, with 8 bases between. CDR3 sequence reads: CASSGLLNTEAFF. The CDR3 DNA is TGTGCCAGTAGCGGACTGTTGAACACTGAAGCTTTCTTT.

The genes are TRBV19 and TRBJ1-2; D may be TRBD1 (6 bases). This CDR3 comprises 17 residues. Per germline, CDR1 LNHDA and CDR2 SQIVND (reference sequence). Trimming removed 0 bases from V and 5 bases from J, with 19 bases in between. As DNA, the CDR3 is TGTGCCAGTAGTATAGACCTCCCGGCAGGGGTGAGATATGGCTACACCTTC. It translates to CASSIDLPAGVRYGYTF.

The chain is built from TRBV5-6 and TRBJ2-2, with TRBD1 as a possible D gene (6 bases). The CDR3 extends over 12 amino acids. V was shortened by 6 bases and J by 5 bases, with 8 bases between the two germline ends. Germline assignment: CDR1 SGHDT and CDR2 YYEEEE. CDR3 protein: CASNQGTGELFF. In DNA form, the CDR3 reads TGTGCCAGCAACCAGGGGACCGGGGAGCTGTTTTTT.

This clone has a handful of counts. Written as DNA, the CDR3 is TGTGCCACCAAGACGGACTTCTACAATGAGCAGTTCTTC. Translating it yields CATKTDFYNEQFF. The chain uses TRBV6-5 and TRBJ2-1, with a weak D call TRBD2 (5 bases). From germline, CDR1 is MNHEY and CDR2 SVGAGI. Trimming took off 10 bases at V and 3 bases at J, with 13 bases between the two ends. There are 13 residues in the CDR3.

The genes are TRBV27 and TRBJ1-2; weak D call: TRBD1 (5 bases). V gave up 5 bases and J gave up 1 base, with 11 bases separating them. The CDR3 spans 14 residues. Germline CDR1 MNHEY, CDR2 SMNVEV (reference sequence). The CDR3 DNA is TGTGCCAGCAGTCCTTACAGGATTAACTATGGCTACACCTTC. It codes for CASSPYRINYGYTF.

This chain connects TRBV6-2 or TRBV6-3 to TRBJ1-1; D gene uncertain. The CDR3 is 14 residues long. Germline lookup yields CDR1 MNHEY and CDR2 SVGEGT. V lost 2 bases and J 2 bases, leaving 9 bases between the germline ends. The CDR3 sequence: CASSYRDPNTEAFF. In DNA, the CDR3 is TGTGCCAGCAGTTACCGGGATCCAAACACTGAAGCTTTCTTT.

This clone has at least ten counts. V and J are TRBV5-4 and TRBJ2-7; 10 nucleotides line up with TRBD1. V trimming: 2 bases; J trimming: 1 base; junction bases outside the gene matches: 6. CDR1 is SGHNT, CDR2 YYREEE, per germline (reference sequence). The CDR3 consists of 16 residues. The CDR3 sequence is CASSFGRTGGSYEQYF. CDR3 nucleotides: TGTGCCAGCAGCTTCGGTAGGACAGGGGGATCCTACGAGCAGTACTTC.

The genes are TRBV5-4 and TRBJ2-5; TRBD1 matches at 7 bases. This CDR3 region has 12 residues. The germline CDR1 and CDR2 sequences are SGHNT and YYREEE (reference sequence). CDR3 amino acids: CAVGDSQETQYF. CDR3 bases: TGTGCAGTGGGGGACAGCCAAGAGACCCAGTACTTC. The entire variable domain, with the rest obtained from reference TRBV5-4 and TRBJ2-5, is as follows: ETGVTQSPTHLIKTRGQQVTLRCSSQSGHNTVSWYQQALGQGPQFIFQYYREEENGRGNFPPRFSGLQFPNYSSELNVNALELDDSALYLCAVGDSQETQYFGPGTRLLVL.

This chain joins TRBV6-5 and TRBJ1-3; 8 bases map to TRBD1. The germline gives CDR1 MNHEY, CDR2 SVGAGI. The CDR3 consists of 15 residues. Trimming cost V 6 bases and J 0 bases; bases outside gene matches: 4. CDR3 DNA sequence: TGTGCCAGCAGAGATCAGGGGGCCTCTGGAAACACCATATATTTT. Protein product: CASRDQGASGNTIYF.

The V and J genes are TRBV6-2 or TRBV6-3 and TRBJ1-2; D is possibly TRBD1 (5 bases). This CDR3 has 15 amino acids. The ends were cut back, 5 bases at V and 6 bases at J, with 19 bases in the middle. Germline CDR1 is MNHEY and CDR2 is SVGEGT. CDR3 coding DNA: TGTGCCAGCAGTAGGCGGGACCCCGGGACGCATGGCTACACCTTC. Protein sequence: CASSRRDPGTHGYTF.

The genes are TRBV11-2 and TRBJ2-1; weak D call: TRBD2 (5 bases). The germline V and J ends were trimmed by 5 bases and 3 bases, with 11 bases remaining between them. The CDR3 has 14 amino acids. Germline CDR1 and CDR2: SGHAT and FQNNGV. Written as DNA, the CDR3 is TGTGCCAGCAGCCCCATCGGGGTCTACAATGAGCAGTTCTTC. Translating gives CASSPIGVYNEQFF.

The CDR3 coding sequence is TGTGCCTGGAGTGTAGGACTAGCTCTTACCTACGAGCAGTACTTC. Protein product: CAWSVGLALTYEQYF. J is TRBJ2-7 and V is TRBV30; 8 nucleotides agree with TRBD2. CDR1 and CDR2 (germline): GTSNPN, SVGIG (reference sequence). The CDR3 runs 15 residues. With V trimmed by 0 bases and J by 2 bases, 6 bases remained unmatched.

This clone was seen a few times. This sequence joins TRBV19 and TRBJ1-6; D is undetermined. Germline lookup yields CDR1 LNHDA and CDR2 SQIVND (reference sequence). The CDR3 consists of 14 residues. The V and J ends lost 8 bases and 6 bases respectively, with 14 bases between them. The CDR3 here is CASRNFLSNSPLHF. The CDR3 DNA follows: TGTGCCAGTCGAAACTTCTTGAGTAATTCACCCCTCCACTTT. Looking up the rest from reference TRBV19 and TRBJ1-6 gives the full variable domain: DGGITQSPKYLFRKEGQNVTLSCEQNLNHDAMYWYRQDPGQGLRLIYYSQIVNDFQKGDIAEGYSVSREKKESFPLTVTSAQKNPTAFYLCASRNFLSNSPLHFGNGTRLTVT.

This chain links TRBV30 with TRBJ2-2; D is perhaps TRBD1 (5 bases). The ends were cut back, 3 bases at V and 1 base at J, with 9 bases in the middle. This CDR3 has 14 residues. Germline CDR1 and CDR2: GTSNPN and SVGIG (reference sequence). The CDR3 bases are TGTGCCTGGAGGGGGCTTGGGAACACCGGGGAGCTGTTTTTT. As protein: CAWRGLGNTGELFF.

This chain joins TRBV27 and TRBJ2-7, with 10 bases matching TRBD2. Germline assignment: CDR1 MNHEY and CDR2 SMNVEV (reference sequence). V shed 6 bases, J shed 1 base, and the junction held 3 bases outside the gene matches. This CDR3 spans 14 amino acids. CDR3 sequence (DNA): TGTGCCAGCAGCCCGGGACTAGCGTCCTACGAGCAGTACTTC. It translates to CASSPGLASYEQYF.

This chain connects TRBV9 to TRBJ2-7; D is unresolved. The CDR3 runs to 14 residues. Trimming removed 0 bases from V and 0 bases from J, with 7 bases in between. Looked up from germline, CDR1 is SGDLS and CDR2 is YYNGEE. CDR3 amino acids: CASSVASSSYEQYF. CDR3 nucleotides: TGTGCCAGCAGCGTAGCAAGCTCCTCCTACGAGCAGTACTTC.

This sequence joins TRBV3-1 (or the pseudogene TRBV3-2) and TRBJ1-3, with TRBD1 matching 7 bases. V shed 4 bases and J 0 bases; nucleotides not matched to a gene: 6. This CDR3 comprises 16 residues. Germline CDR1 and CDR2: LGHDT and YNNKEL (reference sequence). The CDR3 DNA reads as TGTGCCAGCAGCCTCACAGGGGATCCCTCTGGAAACACCATATATTTT. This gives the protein CASSLTGDPSGNTIYF.

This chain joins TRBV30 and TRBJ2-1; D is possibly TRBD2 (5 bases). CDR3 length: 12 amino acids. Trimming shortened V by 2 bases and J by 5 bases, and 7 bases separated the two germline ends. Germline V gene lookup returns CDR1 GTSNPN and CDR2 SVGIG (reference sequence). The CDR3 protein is CAWSTLDNEQFF. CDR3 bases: TGTGCCTGGAGTACACTAGACAATGAGCAGTTCTTC.

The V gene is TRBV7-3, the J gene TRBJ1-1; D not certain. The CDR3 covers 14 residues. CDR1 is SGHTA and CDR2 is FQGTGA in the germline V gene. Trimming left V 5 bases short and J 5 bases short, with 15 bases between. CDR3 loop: CASSLRPGATEAFF. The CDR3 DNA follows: TGTGCCAGCAGCCTAAGACCGGGTGCGACTGAAGCTTTCTTT. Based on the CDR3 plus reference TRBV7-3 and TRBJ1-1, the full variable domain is GAGVSQTPSNKVTEKGKYVELRCDPISGHTALYWYRQSLGQGPEFLIYFQGTGAADDSGLPNDRFFAVRPEGSVSTLKIQRTERGDSAVYLCASSLRPGATEAFFGQGTRLTVV.

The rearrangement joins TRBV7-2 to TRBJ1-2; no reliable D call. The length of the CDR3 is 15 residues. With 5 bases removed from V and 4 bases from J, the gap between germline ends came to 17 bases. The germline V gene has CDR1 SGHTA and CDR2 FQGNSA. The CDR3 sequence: CASSPRIAAGYGYTF. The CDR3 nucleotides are TGTGCCAGCAGCCCCCGGATCGCGGCCGGCTATGGCTACACCTTC.

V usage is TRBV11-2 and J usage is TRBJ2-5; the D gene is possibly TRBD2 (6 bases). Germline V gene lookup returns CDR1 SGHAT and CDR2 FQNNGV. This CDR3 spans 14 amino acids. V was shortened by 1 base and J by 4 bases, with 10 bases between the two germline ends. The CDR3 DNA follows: TGTGCCAGCAGCTTAGTCGCGGGGCCAGAGACCCAGTACTTC. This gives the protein CASSLVAGPETQYF.

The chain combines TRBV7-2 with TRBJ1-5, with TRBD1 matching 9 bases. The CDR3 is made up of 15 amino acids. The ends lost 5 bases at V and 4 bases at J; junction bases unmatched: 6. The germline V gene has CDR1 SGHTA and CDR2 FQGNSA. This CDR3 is CASSLDRGLNQPQHF. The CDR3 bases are TGTGCCAGCAGCCTAGACAGGGGGTTAAATCAGCCCCAGCATTTT.

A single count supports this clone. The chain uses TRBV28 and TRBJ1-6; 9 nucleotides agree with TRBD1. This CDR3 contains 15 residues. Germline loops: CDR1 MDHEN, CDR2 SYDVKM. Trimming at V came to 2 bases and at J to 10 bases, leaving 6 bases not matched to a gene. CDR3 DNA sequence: TGTGCCAGCAGTTTACGGGACAGGGTATGGTCACCCCTCCACTTT. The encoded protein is CASSLRDRVWSPLHF.

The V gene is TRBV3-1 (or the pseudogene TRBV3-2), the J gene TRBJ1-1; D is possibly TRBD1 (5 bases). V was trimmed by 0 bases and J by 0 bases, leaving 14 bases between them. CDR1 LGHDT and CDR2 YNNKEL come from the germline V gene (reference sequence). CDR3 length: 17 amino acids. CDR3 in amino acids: CASSQDRGTAMNTEAFF. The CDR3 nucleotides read TGTGCCAGCAGCCAAGATAGGGGAACAGCCATGAACACTGAAGCTTTCTTT.

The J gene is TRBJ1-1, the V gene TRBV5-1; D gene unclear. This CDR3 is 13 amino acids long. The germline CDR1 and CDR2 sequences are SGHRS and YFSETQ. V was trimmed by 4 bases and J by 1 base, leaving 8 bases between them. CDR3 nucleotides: TGCGCCAGCAGCCAAGAGCCGAACACTGAAGCTTTCTTT. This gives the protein CASSQEPNTEAFF.

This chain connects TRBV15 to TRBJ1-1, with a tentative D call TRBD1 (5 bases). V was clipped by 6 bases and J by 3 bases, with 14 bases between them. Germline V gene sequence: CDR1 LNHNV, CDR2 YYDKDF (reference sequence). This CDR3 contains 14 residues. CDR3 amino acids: CATSKGQGYTEAFF. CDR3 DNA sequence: TGTGCCACCAGTAAGGGTCAGGGATACACTGAAGCTTTCTTT. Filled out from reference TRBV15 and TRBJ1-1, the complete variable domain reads DAMVIQNPRYQVTQFGKPVTLSCSQTLNHNVMYWYQQKSSQAPKLLFHYYDKDFNNEADTPDNFQSRRPNTSFCFLDIRSPGLGDTAMYLCATSKGQGYTEAFFGQGTRLTVV.

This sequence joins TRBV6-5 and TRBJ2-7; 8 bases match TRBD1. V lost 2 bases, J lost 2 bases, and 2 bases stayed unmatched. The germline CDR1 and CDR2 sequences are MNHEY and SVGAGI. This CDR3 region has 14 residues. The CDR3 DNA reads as TGTGCCAGCAGTTACAACAGGGGGACCTACGAGCAGTACTTC. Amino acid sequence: CASSYNRGTYEQYF.

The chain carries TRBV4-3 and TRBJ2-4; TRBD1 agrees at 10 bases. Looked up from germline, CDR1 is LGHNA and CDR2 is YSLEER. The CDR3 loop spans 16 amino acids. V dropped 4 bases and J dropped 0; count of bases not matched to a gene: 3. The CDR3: CASSLGTGVAKNIQYF. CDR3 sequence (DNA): TGCGCCAGCAGCCTTGGGACAGGGGTAGCCAAAAACATTCAGTACTTC.

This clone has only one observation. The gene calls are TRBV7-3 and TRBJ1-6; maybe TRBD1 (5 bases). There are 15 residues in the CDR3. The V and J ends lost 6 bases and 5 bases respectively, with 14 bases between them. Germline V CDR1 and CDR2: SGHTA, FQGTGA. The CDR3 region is CASRMTDGDNSPLHF. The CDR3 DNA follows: TGTGCCAGCAGAATGACAGACGGAGATAATTCACCCCTCCACTTT.

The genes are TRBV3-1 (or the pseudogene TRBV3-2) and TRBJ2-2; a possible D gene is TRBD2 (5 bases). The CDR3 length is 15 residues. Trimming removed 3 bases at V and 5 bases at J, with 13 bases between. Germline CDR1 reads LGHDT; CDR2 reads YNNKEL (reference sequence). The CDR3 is CASSQPARETGELFF. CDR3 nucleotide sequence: TGTGCCAGCAGCCAGCCCGCCCGGGAAACCGGGGAGCTGTTTTTT.

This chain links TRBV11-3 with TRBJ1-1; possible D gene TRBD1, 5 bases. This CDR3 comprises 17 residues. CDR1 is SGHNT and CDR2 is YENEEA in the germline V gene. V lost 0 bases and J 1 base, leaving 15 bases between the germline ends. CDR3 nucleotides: TGTGCCAGCAGCTTAGATTCTAGGTCCAGGGCGAACACTGAAGCTTTCTTT. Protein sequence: CASSLDSRSRANTEAFF.

As DNA, the CDR3 is TGTGCCAGCAGCCACAGACAGGGTCTCTACGAGCAGTACTTC. It encodes CASSHRQGLYEQYF. The genes are TRBV6-6 and TRBJ2-7, with TRBD1 identical over 7 bases. Germline values: CDR1 MNHNY, CDR2 SVGAGI (reference sequence). After removal of 6 bases from V and 3 bases from J, the junction contained 8 bases not matched to a gene. CDR3 size: 14 residues.